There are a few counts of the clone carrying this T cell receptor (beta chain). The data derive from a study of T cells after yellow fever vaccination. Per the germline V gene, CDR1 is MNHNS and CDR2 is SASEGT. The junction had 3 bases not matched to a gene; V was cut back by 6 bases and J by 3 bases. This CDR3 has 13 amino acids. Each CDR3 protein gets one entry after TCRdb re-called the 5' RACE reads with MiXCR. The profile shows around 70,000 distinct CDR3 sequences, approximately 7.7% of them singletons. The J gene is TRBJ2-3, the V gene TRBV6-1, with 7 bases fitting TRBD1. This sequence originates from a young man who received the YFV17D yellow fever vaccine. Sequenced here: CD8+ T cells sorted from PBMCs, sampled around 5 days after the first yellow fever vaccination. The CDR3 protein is CASRRGPTDTQYF. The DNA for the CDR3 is TGTGCCAGCAGGAGGGGGCCGACAGATACGCAGTATTTT.